This T cell receptor (beta chain) is drawn from a study of long-term antiretroviral therapy in people with HIV. The study's findings and limits: From the mid-2000s to the late 2010s, blood was obtained, possibly while participants received older ART regimens. Control repertoires displayed wider CDR3 length ranges than the HIV repertoires.

Trimming shortened V by 4 bases and J by 0 bases, and 11 bases separated the two germline ends. Germline V lookup: CDR1 SGHKS, CDR2 YYEKEE (reference sequence). The CDR3 sequence is 15 residues long. Samples were assayed with immunoSEQ v3.0 at survey level. Produced via immunoSEQ multiplex PCR; TCRdb's table is partial and in-frame only. The data contain 20,000 to 30,000 clones, 90% to 95% of them singletons. Details on this clone: No antigen is known for it.

The clonotype comes from a woman aged 45 to 65 with HIV. The specimen comprised unsorted PBMCs, sampled about 4.7 years after starting antiretroviral therapy. V usage is TRBV5-5 and J usage is TRBJ1-3; D is undetermined. For the CDR3, the DNA is TGTGCCAGCAGCCCCGAGCACATCTCTGGAAACACCATATATTTT. This encodes CASSPEHISGNTIYF. Looking up the rest from reference TRBV5-5 and TRBJ1-3 gives the full variable domain: DAGVTQSPTHLIKTRGQQVTLRCSPISGHKSVSWYQQVLGQGPQFIFQYYEKEERGRGNFPDRFSARQFPNYSSELNVNALLLGDSALYLCASSPEHISGNTIYFGEGSWLTVV.